This T cell receptor (beta chain) was recovered during a study of blood T cell repertoires in COVID-19. Turning to the study itself: Whether acute or convalescent, the COVID-19 samples came from the United States, Italy and Spain. Nucleic acid was either cDNA or gDNA, and it came from T cells, B-cell-depleted T cells, or PBMCs.

Some clones are missing from TCRdb's copy, which holds only in-frame ones; the method was immunoSEQ multiplex PCR. The table has 200,000 to 250,000 clones, approximately 88% seen once. Germline CDR1 and CDR2: SGHAT and FQNNGV. Trimming stripped 1 base from V and 5 bases from J, with 11 bases between. This CDR3 contains 14 residues. The chain recombines TRBV11-2 with TRBJ1-1, with D tentatively TRBD1 (5 bases). The sequence derives from a woman under 40 who had been exposed to COVID-19. Material: PBMCs or T cells enriched from blood (not recorded which). CDR3 region: CASSLGLRGTEAFF. CDR3 bases: TGTGCCAGCAGCTTAGGACTTAGGGGTACTGAAGCTTTCTTT.